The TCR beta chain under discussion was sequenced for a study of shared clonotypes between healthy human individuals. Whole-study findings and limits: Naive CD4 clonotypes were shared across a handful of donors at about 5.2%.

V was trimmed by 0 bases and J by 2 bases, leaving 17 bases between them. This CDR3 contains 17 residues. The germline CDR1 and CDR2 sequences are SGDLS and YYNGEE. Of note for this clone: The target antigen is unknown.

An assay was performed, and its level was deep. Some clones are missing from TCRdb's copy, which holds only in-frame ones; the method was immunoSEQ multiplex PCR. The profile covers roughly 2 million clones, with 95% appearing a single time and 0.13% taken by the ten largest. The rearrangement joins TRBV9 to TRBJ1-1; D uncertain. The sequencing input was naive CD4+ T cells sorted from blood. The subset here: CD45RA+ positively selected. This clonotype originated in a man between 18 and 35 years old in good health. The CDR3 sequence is CASSVANRPSTNTEAFF. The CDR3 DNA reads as TGTGCCAGCAGCGTAGCCAACAGACCCTCGACCAACACTGAAGCTTTCTTT.